This TCR beta chain was captured by sequencing in a study of cytomegalovirus exposure and HLA in healthy donors listed by TCRdb under 2017. Study-wide context: According to a later analysis, one platform produced both the 120 validation repertoires and the 620 or so repertoires of the first cohort. A separate validation cohort of about 110 different subjects was used in addition to the approximately 640-subject first cohort. The aim of the study was to test whether cataloging public T cell receptors could identify signatures of past pathogen exposure. To predict cytomegalovirus infection status, the study combined high-throughput TCR immunosequencing, statistical association of individual TCRs with disease status, and machine learning. Summary of the overall study and its limitations: The classifier was reported to diagnose cytomegalovirus status with high specificity and sensitivity in both the original cohort and the validation cohort. In vitro tests confirmed that a few of the cytomegalovirus-associated TCR beta chains recognize cytomegalovirus antigens. A later analysis found that TCRs clustered in the first cohort also tended to co-occur in the 120 or so validation repertoires, with 94% of cluster scores above 0. Most TCR sequences were observed very rarely across donors, whereas some public TCRs were present in many individuals. The study listed around 160 TCR beta chains as associated with cytomegalovirus. It was suggested by the authors that the approach could potentially be generalized to other disease states and immunological phenotypes. A later analysis had no HLA typing for the validation cohort, so co-occurrence there was scored across all 130 or so repertoires.

The donors were included in the validation cohort of 90 to 150 subjects, a group kept apart from the 666-subject first cohort. From the cysteine up to the phenylalanine, the CDR3 has a length of 13 residues. CDR3 DNA is the only sequence kept; it has 39 bases, read in frame from the first base. CDR1 and CDR2, per the germline V gene (reference sequence), are WNHNN and SYGVQD. V is cut back by 6 bases and J by 11 bases, with 9 bases in the junction unmatched. Receptor libraries were prepared by the immunoSEQ multiplex PCR assay. In the paper's pipeline: To diagnose cytomegalovirus status from the catalog of TCR beta chain sequences, a statistical classification framework was built. As stored in TCRdb, this immuneACCESS dataset retains in-frame rearrangements with V and J assigned. A fraction of the clones does not appear; measured against another copy, unresolved V genes explain less than half of the discrepancy, and the remainder lacks a known reason. V, J and clone size are those of that table, while D and trimming were read from the DNA. The sample table shows approximately 270,000 clones, and approximately 83% are seen once. The top ten constitute 0.9% to 1.1% of the sample.

This clone was observed a few times. No cognate antigen has been identified for it. Per-nucleotide qualities are absent, and no much larger clonotype sits a single base away. Rearrangement joined TRBV10-1 to TRBJ1-1; TRBD1 fits 10 bases in the junction. The sample comprised PBMCs. This sequence originates from a woman aged 18-29 years in good health and CMV-seronegative. CDR3 loop: CASSAGQGLKAFF. Read as DNA, the sequence is TGCGCCAGCAGCGCGGGACAGGGGTTGAAGGCTTTCTTT.